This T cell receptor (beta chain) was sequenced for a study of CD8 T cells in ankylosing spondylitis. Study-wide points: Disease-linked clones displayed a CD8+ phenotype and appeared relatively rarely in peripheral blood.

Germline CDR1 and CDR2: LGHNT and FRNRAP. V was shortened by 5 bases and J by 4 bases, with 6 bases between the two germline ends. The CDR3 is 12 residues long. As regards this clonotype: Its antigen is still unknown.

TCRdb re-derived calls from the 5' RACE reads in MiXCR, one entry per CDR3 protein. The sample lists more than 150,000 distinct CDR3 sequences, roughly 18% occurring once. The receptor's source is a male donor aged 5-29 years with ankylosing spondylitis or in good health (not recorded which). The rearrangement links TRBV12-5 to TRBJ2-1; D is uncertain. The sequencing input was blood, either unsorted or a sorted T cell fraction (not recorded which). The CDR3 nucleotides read TGTGCTAGTGGTCCTGGGTACAATGAGCAGTTCTTC. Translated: CASGPGYNEQFF.